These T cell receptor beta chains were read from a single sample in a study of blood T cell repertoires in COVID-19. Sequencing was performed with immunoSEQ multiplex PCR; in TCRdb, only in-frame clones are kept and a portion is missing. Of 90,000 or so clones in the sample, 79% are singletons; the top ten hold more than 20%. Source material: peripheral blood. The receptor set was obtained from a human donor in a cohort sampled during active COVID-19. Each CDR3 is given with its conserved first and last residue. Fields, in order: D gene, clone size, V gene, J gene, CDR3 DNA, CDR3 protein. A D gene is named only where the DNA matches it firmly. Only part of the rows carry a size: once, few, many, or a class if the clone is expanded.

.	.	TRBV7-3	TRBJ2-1	TGTGCCAGCAGCTCTACTCCTAGCGCCCTCCCCACCTACAATGAGCAGTTCTTC	CASSSTPSALPTYNEQFF
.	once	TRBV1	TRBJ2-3	TGCACCAGCAGCCAAGATGGCCCTACTAGCGGGATTACCACAGATACGCAGTATTTT	CTSSQDGPTSGITTDTQYF
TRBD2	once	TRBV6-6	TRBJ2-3	TGTGCCAGCAGTGTGGGGTGGGACTATACCACAGATACGCAGTATTTT	CASSVGWDYTTDTQYF
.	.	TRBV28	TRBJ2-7	TGTGCCAGCAGTCCCCACGACTATTCCTACGAGCAGTACTTC	CASSPHDYSYEQYF
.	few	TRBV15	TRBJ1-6	TGTGCCACCAGCAGAGATGTCAATAATTCACCCCTCCACTTT	CATSRDVNNSPLHF
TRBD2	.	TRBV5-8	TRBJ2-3	TGTGCCAGCAGCCCGGGACTAGCGGGAGGGCTAGATACGCAGTATTTT	CASSPGLAGGLDTQYF
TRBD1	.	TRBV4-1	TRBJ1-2	TGCGCCAGCAGCCAAGATCCGCAGGGGGCGCGCTATGGCTACACCTTC	CASSQDPQGARYGYTF
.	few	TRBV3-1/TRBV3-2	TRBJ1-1	TGTGCCAGCAGCCACCCGGAGAGGGGAGGTGAAGCTTTCTTT	CASSHPERGGEAFF
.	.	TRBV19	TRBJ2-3	TGTGCCAGTAGTATGGGAGCCGGTCTAGATACGCAGTATTTT	CASSMGAGLDTQYF
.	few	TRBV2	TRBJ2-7	TGTGCCAGCAGAGGACAGACAAGCTCCTACGAGCAGTACTTC	CASRGQTSSYEQYF
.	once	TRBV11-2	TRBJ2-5	TGTGCCAGCCGGCCTTCGAGAGACTCAGAGACCCAGTACTTC	CASRPSRDSETQYF
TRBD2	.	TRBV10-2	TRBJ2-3	TGCGCCAGCAGCCCTTTCGGGAGCGGGAGCGCAGATACGCAGTATTTT	CASSPFGSGSADTQYF
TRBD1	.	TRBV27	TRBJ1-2	TGTGCCAGCAGCCGCGGACAGGGGGCCCACTATGGCTACACCTTC	CASSRGQGAHYGYTF
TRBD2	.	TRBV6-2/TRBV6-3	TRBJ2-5	TGTGCCAGCAGCTCCGGGACTAGCGGGGCGTACCAAGAGACCCAGTACTTC	CASSSGTSGAYQETQYF
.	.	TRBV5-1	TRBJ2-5	TGCGCCAGCAGCCCGGGGAATTCCCAAGAGACCCAGTACTTC	CASSPGNSQETQYF
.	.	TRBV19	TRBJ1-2	TGTGCCAGTACCCCCGTCTCGGACAGTATTAACTATGGCTACACCTTC	CASTPVSDSINYGYTF
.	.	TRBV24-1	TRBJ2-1	TGTGCCACCAGGGACAATTCCGCCTACAATGAGCAGTTCTTC	CATRDNSAYNEQFF
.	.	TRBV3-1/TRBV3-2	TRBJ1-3	TGTGCCAGCAGCCAAGATCCCTGGCCAGGGTCAGGAAACACCATATATTTT	CASSQDPWPGSGNTIYF
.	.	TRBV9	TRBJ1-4	TGTGCCAGCAGCCCCACCGGAGTGGTCTCGGGGCGGGGGGAAAAACTGTTTTTT	CASSPTGVVSGRGEKLFF
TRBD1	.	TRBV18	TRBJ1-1	TGTGCCAGCTCACCATGGACAGGGGATACCGCGGTCACTGAAGCTTTCTTT	CASSPWTGDTAVTEAFF
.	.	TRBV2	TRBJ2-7	TGTGCCAGCAGTTACAGGTGGGGGGCCTACGAGCAGTACTTC	CASSYRWGAYEQYF
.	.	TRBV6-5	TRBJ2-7	TGTGCCAGCAGTACCCCACGGGGGAACTCCTACGAGCAGTACTTC	CASSTPRGNSYEQYF
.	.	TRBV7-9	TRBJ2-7	TGTGCCAGCAGCTTGGGAGGAGGTGAGCAGTACTTC	CASSLGGGEQYF
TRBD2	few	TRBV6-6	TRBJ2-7	TGTGCCAGCAGTGGGACTAGCGGTGCCTACGAGCAGTACTTC	CASSGTSGAYEQYF
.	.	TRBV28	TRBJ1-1	TGTGCCAGCAGTTTAGCTTGGGGGGGCCTGAACACTGAAGCTTTCTTT	CASSLAWGGLNTEAFF
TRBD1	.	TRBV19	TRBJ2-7	TGTGCCAGTGGAGGACAGGGGGCCTACGAGCAGTACTTC	CASGGQGAYEQYF
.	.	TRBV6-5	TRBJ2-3	TGTGCCAGCAGGGGGGGACAGTCCTTCACAGATACGCAGTATTTT	CASRGGQSFTDTQYF
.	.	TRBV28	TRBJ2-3	TGTGCCAGCAGCACTACAGATACGCAGTATTTT	CASSTTDTQYF
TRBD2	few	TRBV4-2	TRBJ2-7	TGTGCCAGCAGCCAAGATCGACCGGCGGGAGCTATAGGGTACGAGCAGTACTTC	CASSQDRPAGAIGYEQYF
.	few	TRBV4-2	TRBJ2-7	TGTGCCAGCAGCCAAGGACGGAGCGAGACCTACGAGCAGTACTTC	CASSQGRSETYEQYF
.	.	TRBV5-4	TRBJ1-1	TGTGCCAGCAGCATCAGGGGTCTGAACACTGAAGCTTTCTTT	CASSIRGLNTEAFF
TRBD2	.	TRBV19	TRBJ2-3	TGTGCCAGTAGTATAGATTTAGCGGGAGGGCCTTCTAGCACAGATACGCAGTATTTT	CASSIDLAGGPSSTDTQYF
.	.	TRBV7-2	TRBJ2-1	TGTGCCAGCAGCTTTGTAGTTATCAATGAGCAGTTCTTC	CASSFVVINEQFF
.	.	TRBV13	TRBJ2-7	TGTGCCAGCAGCCCCGACCAGGTGAAAAGGGAGCAGTACTTC	CASSPDQVKREQYF
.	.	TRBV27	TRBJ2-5	TGTGCCAGCAGTTTATGGGCAGGGAGGCAAGAGACCCAGTACTTC	CASSLWAGRQETQYF
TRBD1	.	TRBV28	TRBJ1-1	TGTGCCAGCAGGGCAGGGGGAGGCACTGAAGCTTTCTTT	CASRAGGGTEAFF
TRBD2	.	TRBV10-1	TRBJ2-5	TGCGCCAGCAGTGAGTCGACTAGCGGAGGCCAAGAGACCCAGTACTTC	CASSESTSGGQETQYF
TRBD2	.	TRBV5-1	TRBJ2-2	TGCGCCAGCAGCTTGACTACTAGCGGGAGTGGCGGGGAGCTGTTTTTT	CASSLTTSGSGGELFF
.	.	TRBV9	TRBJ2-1	TGTGCCAGCAGTTTGGGTCGGAGAGGGAAACAGTTCTTC	CASSLGRRGKQFF
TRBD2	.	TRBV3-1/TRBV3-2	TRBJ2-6	TGTGCCAGCAGCCGGGGACTAGCGGGAGTGGCCGGGGCCAACGTCCTGACTTTC	CASSRGLAGVAGANVLTF
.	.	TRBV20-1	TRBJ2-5	TGCAGTGGGTTCCGCGGGGAGACCCAGTACTTC	CSGFRGETQYF
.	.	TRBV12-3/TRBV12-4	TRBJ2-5	TGTGCCAGCGTCGCCGGGGGTACAGAGACCCAGTACTTC	CASVAGGTETQYF
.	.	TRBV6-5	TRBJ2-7	TGTGCCAGCAGTTACGGGGGGACAGTTTACGAGCAGTACTTC	CASSYGGTVYEQYF
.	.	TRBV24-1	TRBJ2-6	TGTGCCACCAGTGATCCCGCTAGGGCCAACGTCCTGACTTTC	CATSDPARANVLTF
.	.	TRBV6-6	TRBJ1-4	TGTGCCAGCAGCAGGGATATGGTGAGAGAAAAACTGTTTTTT	CASSRDMVREKLFF
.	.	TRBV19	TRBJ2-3	TGTGCCAGTAGTACCATGGACTACACAGATACGCAGTATTTT	CASSTMDYTDTQYF
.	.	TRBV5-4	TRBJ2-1	TGTGCCAGCAGCTATGGACAGACATACAATGAGCAGTTCTTC	CASSYGQTYNEQFF
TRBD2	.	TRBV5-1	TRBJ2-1	TGCGCCAGCAGCTTGTGGGCTAGCGGGAGTAATACCAATGAGCAGTTCTTC	CASSLWASGSNTNEQFF
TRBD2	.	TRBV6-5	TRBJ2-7	TGTGCCAGCAGTTACGGCCTAGCGGCCAACGAGCAGTACTTC	CASSYGLAANEQYF
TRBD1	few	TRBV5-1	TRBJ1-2	TGCGCCAGCAGCCTGGGACAGGCGATCTATGGCTACACCTTC	CASSLGQAIYGYTF
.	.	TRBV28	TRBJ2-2	TGTGCCAGCAGTATCCCCAGGGGCCTCACCCCCCCGAACACCGGGGAGCTGTTTTTT	CASSIPRGLTPPNTGELFF
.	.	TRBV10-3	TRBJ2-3	TGTGCCATCAGCGCTAGCCGGGGGTTGGATACGCAGTATTTT	CAISASRGLDTQYF
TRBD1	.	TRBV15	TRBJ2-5	TGTGCCACTGCGGGACAGGCAAAAGAGACCCAGTACTTC	CATAGQAKETQYF
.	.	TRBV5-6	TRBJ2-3	TGTGCCAGCAGCTCGTCCTATACAGATACGCAGTATTTT	CASSSSYTDTQYF